Listed below are T cell receptor beta chains from one sample, sequenced in a study of blood T cell repertoires in COVID-19. Profiled with immunoSEQ multiplex PCR; TCRdb holds only in-frame clones, not every one. The repertoire holds roughly 120,000 clones, less than 90% seen once, with approximately 18% in the top ten. The source material was peripheral blood. These TCRs come from an older woman with acute or convalescent COVID-19. Both conserved end residues are part of each CDR3. The D gene is left open where the match is weak. Clone size is stated in some rows and not others, as once, few, many or a class when expanded.

17	TRBV4-1	TRBD1	TRBJ2-7	NA	TGCGCCAGCAGCCAAGAACCACTCGGGACAGGGGGAAACGAGCAGTACTTC	CASSQEPLGTGGNEQYF
8	TRBV11-3	NA	TRBJ2-1	NA	TGTGCCCCGGGAGAGCAGTTCTTC	CAPGEQFF
14	TRBV3-1/TRBV3-2	TRBD2	TRBJ2-1	NA	TGTGCCAGCAGCTACGGGACTAGCGGTAATGAGCAGTTCTTC	CASSYGTSGNEQFF
15	TRBV19	NA	TRBJ2-7	NA	TGTGCCAGTAGTATAGACCCTCAGGGTTCCTACGAGCAGTACTTC	CASSIDPQGSYEQYF
14	TRBV5-1	NA	TRBJ2-5	NA	TGCGCCAGCAGCTTGGACAGCACGCAAGAGACCCAGTACTTC	CASSLDSTQETQYF
16	TRBV7-2	TRBD2	TRBJ2-5	NA	TGTGCCAGCAGCTTAGATTGGCGGGGGAATCAAGAGACCCAGTACTTC	CASSLDWRGNQETQYF
14	TRBV6-5	NA	TRBJ1-1	NA	TGTGCCAGCATTGTTCCGGGGGGTATTCCTGAAGCTTTCTTT	CASIVPGGIPEAFF
16	TRBV28	TRBD1	TRBJ2-1	NA	TGTGCCAGCAGTTTACTGGGACAGGGAGTTAGCAATGAGCAGTTCTTC	CASSLLGQGVSNEQFF
14	TRBV24-1	NA	TRBJ1-5	NA	TGTGCCACCAGTGCAACGACAGTCAATCAGCCCCAGCATTTT	CATSATTVNQPQHF
11	TRBV19	NA	TRBJ2-4	NA	TGTGCCAGTAGTATTTCAGACATTCAGTACTTC	CASSISDIQYF
12	TRBV6-6	NA	TRBJ1-1	few	TGTGCCAGCAGCACACCCGACAGAAGAGCTTTCTTT	CASSTPDRRAFF